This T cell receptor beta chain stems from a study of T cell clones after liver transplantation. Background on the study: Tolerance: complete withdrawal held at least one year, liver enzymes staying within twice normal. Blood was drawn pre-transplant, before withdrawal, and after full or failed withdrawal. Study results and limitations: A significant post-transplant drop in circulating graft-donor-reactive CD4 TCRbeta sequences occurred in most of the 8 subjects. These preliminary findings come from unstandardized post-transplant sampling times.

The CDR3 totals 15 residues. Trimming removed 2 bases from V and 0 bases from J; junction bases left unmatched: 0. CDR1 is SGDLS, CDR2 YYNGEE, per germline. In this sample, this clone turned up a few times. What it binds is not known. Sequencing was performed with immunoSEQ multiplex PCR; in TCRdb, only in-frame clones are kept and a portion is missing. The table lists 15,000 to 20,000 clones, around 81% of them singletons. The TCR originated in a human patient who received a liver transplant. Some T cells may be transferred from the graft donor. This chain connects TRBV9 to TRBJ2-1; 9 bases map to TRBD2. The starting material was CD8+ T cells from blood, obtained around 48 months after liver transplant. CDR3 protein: CASSVTSGSYNEQFF. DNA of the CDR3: TGTGCCAGCAGCGTGACTAGCGGCTCCTACAATGAGCAGTTCTTC. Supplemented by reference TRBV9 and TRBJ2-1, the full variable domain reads DSGVTQTPKHLITATGQRVTLRCSPRSGDLSVYWYQQSLDQGLQFLIQYYNGEERAKGNILERFSAQQFPDLHSELNLSSLELGDSALYFCASSVTSGSYNEQFFGPGTRLTVL.